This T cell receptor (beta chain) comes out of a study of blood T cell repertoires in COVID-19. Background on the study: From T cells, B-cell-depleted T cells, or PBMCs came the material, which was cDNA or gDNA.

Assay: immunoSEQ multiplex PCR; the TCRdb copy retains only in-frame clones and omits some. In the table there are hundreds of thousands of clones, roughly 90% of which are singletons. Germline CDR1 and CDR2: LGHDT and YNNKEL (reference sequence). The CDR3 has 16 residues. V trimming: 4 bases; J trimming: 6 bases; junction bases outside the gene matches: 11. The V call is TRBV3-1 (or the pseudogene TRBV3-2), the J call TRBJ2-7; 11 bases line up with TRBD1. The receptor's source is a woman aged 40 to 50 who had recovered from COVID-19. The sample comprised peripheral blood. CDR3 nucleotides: TGTGCCAGCAGCCCCCGTGGAGGGACAGGGGGAAGCGAGCAGTACTTC. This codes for CASSPRGGTGGSEQYF.